Listed here are 17 T cell receptor beta chains from one sample, sequenced in a study of T cells in Graves' hyperthyroidism and ophthalmopathy. The TCR beta CDR3 regions underwent amplification using RNA transcripts as the source. First-round RT-PCR targeting the TCR CDR3 was performed with the HTBI primer set. TCRdb redid the calling of the multiplex PCR reads with MiXCR, one entry per CDR3 protein. The table has 700,000 to 850,000 distinct CDR3 sequences, around 40% seen once. Material: blood. These receptors were collected from a middle-aged woman with Graves' hyperthyroidism.

V gene TRBV7-9 combines with J gene TRBJ2-7; D is uncertain. The CDR3 consists of 13 residues. Germline V lookup: CDR1 SEHNR, CDR2 FQNEAQ (reference sequence). V lost 2 bases to trimming and J lost 3 bases, with 8 bases between them. CDR3 sequence reads: CASSLLGFYEQYF. The DNA of the CDR3 is TGTGCCAGCAGCTTACTCGGCTTCTACGAGCAGTACTTC.

Written as DNA, the CDR3 is TGTGCCAGCAGCTTTGGCAGGGCTAAAGACGAGCAGTACTTC. Encoded protein: CASSFGRAKDEQYF. The V gene is TRBV11-2, the J gene TRBJ2-7; perhaps TRBD1 as D (5 bases). Per the germline V gene, CDR1 is SGHAT and CDR2 is FQNNGV. V lost 3 bases to trimming and J lost 5 bases, with 14 bases between them. The CDR3 sequence is 14 residues long.

The chain uses TRBV7-2 and TRBJ2-7; the D call may be TRBD1 or TRBD2 (6 bases each). The CDR3 has 16 amino acids. Germline CDR1 SGHTA, CDR2 FQGNSA. V gave up 5 bases and J gave up 5 bases, with 22 bases separating them. The CDR3 protein is CASSQDGGADLNEQYF. In DNA form, the CDR3 reads TGTGCCAGCAGCCAGGACGGGGGCGCCGATCTAAACGAGCAGTACTTC.

In its sample, this clonotype was seen a few times. J is TRBJ2-7 and V is TRBV11-2; possible D gene TRBD2, 5 bases. The germline gives CDR1 SGHAT, CDR2 FQNNGV. The CDR3 is made up of 14 amino acids. V dropped 0 bases and J dropped 2 bases, with 8 bases sitting between them. Here the CDR3 DNA reads TGTGCCAGCAGCTTAGATCAGGAGGCCTACGAGCAGTACTTC. Amino acids: CASSLDQEAYEQYF.

With regard to this clonotype: This may come from a read error, since a much larger clone is one base off. The rearrangement links TRBV7-9 to TRBJ2-5; 9 positions agree with TRBD1. The V segment lost 8 bases and the J segment 4 bases; nucleotides outside the gene matches: 5. In germline, CDR1 is SEHNR, CDR2 FQNEAQ (reference sequence). The CDR3 covers 13 residues. This chain's CDR3 is CASGDRDAETQYF. DNA of the CDR3: TGTGCCAGCGGGGACAGGGACGCAGAGACCCAGTACTTC.

This clonotype was seen a few times. The gene calls are TRBV7-2 and TRBJ2-2, with 8 positions matching TRBD1. V trimming: 5 bases; J trimming: 5 bases; junction bases outside the gene matches: 10. Germline values: CDR1 SGHTA, CDR2 FQGNSA. This CDR3 is built from 16 residues. CDR3 residues: CASSQGQGPRTGELFF. The CDR3 nucleotides read TGTGCCAGCAGCCAAGGACAGGGCCCCAGGACCGGGGAGCTGTTTTTT.

This clonotype was picked up one time. J is TRBJ1-5 and V is TRBV20-1; D might be TRBD1 (6 bases). The CDR3 loop spans 14 amino acids. V dropped 5 bases and J dropped 7 bases, with 18 bases sitting between them. Looked up from germline, CDR1 is DFQATT and CDR2 is SNEGSKA (reference sequence). This CDR3 is CSAGPGVRGQPQHF. The CDR3 DNA is TGCAGTGCTGGACCTGGGGTAAGGGGGCAGCCCCAGCATTTT.

This clonotype came up once. The V gene is TRBV24-1, the J gene TRBJ1-1; a weak D match, TRBD1 (6 bases). The CDR3 spans 16 residues. The V end lost 11 bases, the J end lost 5 bases, and 26 bases lay between the germline ends. CDR1 and CDR2 (germline): KGHDR, SFDVKD. The CDR3 coding sequence is TGTGCCAGCAGCACCGACGGGGGCGGGCGTGGGACTGAAGCTTTCTTT. It is translated as CASSTDGGGRGTEAFF.

J is TRBJ2-7 and V is TRBV11-2, with 10 nucleotides matching TRBD1. The ends lost 5 bases at V and 9 bases at J; junction bases unmatched: 7. Germline assignment: CDR1 SGHAT and CDR2 FQNNGV. This CDR3 has 13 amino acids. CDR3 in DNA: TGTGCCAGCAGCCCGGGGGGACAGGGGAGGCAGTACTTC. It yields the protein CASSPGGQGRQYF. Drawing the rest from reference TRBV11-2 and TRBJ2-7, the complete variable domain is EAGVAQSPRYKIIEKRQSVAFWCNPISGHATLYWYQQILGQGPKLLIQFQNNGVVDDSQLPKDRFSAERLKGVDSTLKIQPAKLEDSAVYLCASSPGGQGRQYFGPGTRLTVT.

The rearrangement joins TRBV3-1 to TRBJ2-7, with a weak D call TRBD1 (6 bases). The V gene lost 7 bases and the J gene lost 5 bases, with 15 bases spanning the gap. The CDR3 extends over 13 amino acids. CDR1 is LGHDT and CDR2 is YNNKEL in the germline V gene (reference sequence). The chain's CDR3 is CASIKTGSDEQYF. CDR3 DNA sequence: TGTGCCAGCATAAAAACAGGGTCGGACGAGCAGTACTTC.

The chain employs TRBV7-9 and TRBJ1-1; no firm D call. From germline, CDR1 is SEHNR and CDR2 FQNEAQ (reference sequence). The CDR3 contains 12 residues. The germline V and J ends were trimmed by 2 bases and 3 bases, with 4 bases remaining between them. CDR3 DNA sequence: TGTGCCAGCAGCTTACTGGACACTGAAGCTTTCTTT. The encoded protein is CASSLLDTEAFF.

The chain is built from TRBV7-8 and TRBJ1-2; weak D call: TRBD1 (5 bases). CDR1 and CDR2 from the germline V gene are SGHVS and FQNEAQ. V was shortened by 5 bases and J by 6 bases, with 16 bases between the two germline ends. The CDR3 spans 14 residues. CDR3 bases: TGTGCCAGCAGCCACCCGGGGCGGGGGGATGGCTACACCTTC. It is translated as CASSHPGRGDGYTF.

The chain joins TRBV7-9 to TRBJ2-7; TRBD1 might be the D (6 bases). The CDR3 is made up of 14 amino acids. In germline, CDR1 is SEHNR, CDR2 FQNEAQ (reference sequence). V lost 6 bases and J lost 3, with 15 bases in between. CDR3 protein: CASSSPGTNYEQYF. In nucleotides, the CDR3 is TGTGCCAGCAGTTCCCCCGGGACAAACTACGAGCAGTACTTC. Supplemented by reference TRBV7-9 and TRBJ2-7, the full variable domain reads DTGVSQNPRHKITKRGQNVTFRCDPISEHNRLYWYRQTLGQGPEFLTYFQNEAQLEKSRLLSDRFSAERPKGSFSTLEIQRTEQGDSAMYLCASSSPGTNYEQYFGPGTRLTVT.

Notes on this clonotype: A much more abundant neighbour one base away suggests this may be a read error. The rearrangement links TRBV11-2 to TRBJ1-5; tentatively, D is TRBD1 (5 bases). The CDR3 covers 15 residues. The ends were cut back, 5 bases at V and 3 bases at J, with 14 bases in the middle. Germline V gives CDR1 SGHAT, CDR2 FQNNGV. The DNA of the CDR3 is TGTGCCAGCAGCAGGGACCGGGCCCCCAATCAGCCCCAGCATTTT. Residues: CASSRDRAPNQPQHF.

The V call is TRBV4-3, the J call TRBJ2-7; no reliable D call. The CDR3 sequence is 16 residues long. Trimming took off 0 bases at V and 3 bases at J, with 15 bases between the two ends. CDR1 and CDR2 from the germline V gene are LGHNA and YSLEER. The CDR3 DNA reads as TGCGCCAGCAGCCAAGAAAGGACCGCAGAGATCTACGAGCAGTACTTC. Its translation is CASSQERTAEIYEQYF.

The genes are TRBV12-3 or TRBV12-4 and TRBJ2-1; 9 nucleotides align to TRBD2. The CDR3 is made up of 11 amino acids. V shed 5 bases, J shed 14 bases, and the junction held 4 bases outside the gene matches. The CDR3 bases are TGTGCCAGCAGTCCCAGCGGGGGGAAGTTCTTC. Its translation: CASSPSGGKFF.

This clonotype was counted at least ten times. CDR3 DNA sequence: TGTGCCACCAGCAGAGGGTGGGGACAGGGGAATTATGGCTACACCTTC. As protein: CATSRGWGQGNYGYTF. The genes are TRBV15 and TRBJ1-2; 10 bases agree with TRBD1. The CDR3 is 16 amino acids. Germline V gene sequence: CDR1 LNHNV, CDR2 YYDKDF (reference sequence). V trimming: 1 base; J trimming: 5 bases; junction bases outside the gene matches: 7.